The T cell receptor beta chain described here comes from a study of blood T cell repertoires in COVID-19. Study context: The samples span acute and convalescent COVID-19 from the United States, Italy and Spain. The cDNA or gDNA used as material had been derived from T cells, B-cell-depleted T cells, or PBMCs.

V lost 8 bases to trimming and J lost 7 bases; unmatched junction nucleotides: 8. CDR3 length equals 13 residues. Germline V gene sequence: CDR1 MDHEN, CDR2 SYDVKM. As processed by the authors: Estimates of nucleated cell counts were drawn from the amplification of reference gene primers. Sequencing used immunoSEQ multiplex PCR; TCRdb keeps in-frame clones, though not all of them. That table supplies the V and J calls and clone size; D and trimming were determined from the DNA. The sample holds approximately 70,000 clones, around nine tenths seen once. The source is a human donor in a cohort sampled during active COVID-19. The rearrangement links TRBV28 to TRBJ2-1; 7 bases fit TRBD1. Sample: peripheral blood. CDR3 sequence: CASREQGRNEQFF. DNA for the CDR3: TGTGCCAGCCGGGAACAGGGGCGAAATGAGCAGTTCTTC.